These T cell receptor beta chains were read from a single sample in a study of identical twins. TCRdb called the 5' RACE reads again in MiXCR, with one record for every CDR3 protein. The sample shows some 690,000 distinct CDR3 sequences, roughly 20% of them seen only once. These data were also filed under a second study, of T cells expressing NK-cell markers.

Specimen: PBMCs. These receptors were taken from a woman aged 18-29 years in good health. CDR3s include the opening cysteine and the closing phenylalanine or tryptophan. The order of the fields is clone size, V gene, D gene, J gene, CDR3 protein, CDR3 DNA. The D gene is left open where the match is weak. Size is stated for part of the rows, as once, few or many counts, or as a class when the clone is expanded.

clone size: few
V gene: TRBV12-3/TRBV12-4
D gene: TRBD2
J gene: TRBJ2-3
CDR3 protein: CASSVRLAGGRDTQYF
CDR3 DNA: TGTGCCAGCAGTGTCAGACTAGCGGGGGGGCGTGATACGCAGTATTTT

clone size: NA
V gene: TRBV20-1
D gene: NA
J gene: TRBJ2-5
CDR3 protein: CSAPDLGAQFPETQYF
CDR3 DNA: TGCAGTGCCCCTGACCTAGGGGCACAGTTCCCGGAGACCCAGTACTTC

clone size: NA
V gene: TRBV28
D gene: NA
J gene: TRBJ2-7
CDR3 protein: CASSLPPSRGYYEQYF
CDR3 DNA: TGTGCCAGCAGTTTACCCCCCTCCAGGGGATACTACGAGCAGTACTTC

clone size: NA
V gene: TRBV12-3/TRBV12-4
D gene: TRBD1
J gene: TRBJ1-2
CDR3 protein: CASRTDGQVSGYTF
CDR3 DNA: TGTGCCAGCAGAACGGACGGACAGGTTTCTGGCTACACCTTC

clone size: NA
V gene: TRBV10-3
D gene: NA
J gene: TRBJ2-7
CDR3 protein: CAISEGFGGREQYF
CDR3 DNA: TGTGCCATCAGTGAGGGTTTCGGGGGCCGAGAGCAGTACTTC

clone size: few
V gene: TRBV9
D gene: NA
J gene: TRBJ2-4
CDR3 protein: CASSTETGNIQYF
CDR3 DNA: TGTGCCAGCAGCACCGAAACAGGAAACATTCAGTACTTC

clone size: few
V gene: TRBV5-5
D gene: NA
J gene: TRBJ1-2
CDR3 protein: CASSLRVGDYGYTF
CDR3 DNA: TGTGCCAGCAGCTTAAGGGTGGGGGACTATGGCTACACCTTC

clone size: NA
V gene: TRBV7-9
D gene: NA
J gene: TRBJ2-1
CDR3 protein: CASSPVRREQFF
CDR3 DNA: TGTGCCAGCAGCCCGGTGCGGCGTGAGCAGTTCTTC

clone size: NA
V gene: TRBV7-2
D gene: TRBD1
J gene: TRBJ2-1
CDR3 protein: CASSLVPGQGPRNEQFF
CDR3 DNA: TGTGCCAGCAGCTTAGTACCGGGACAGGGTCCTAGAAATGAGCAGTTCTTC

clone size: many
V gene: TRBV25-1
D gene: NA
J gene: TRBJ2-5
CDR3 protein: CASSEFLGEETQYF
CDR3 DNA: TGTGCCAGCAGTGAATTTCTGGGGGAAGAGACCCAGTACTTC

clone size: many
V gene: TRBV12-3/TRBV12-4
D gene: NA
J gene: TRBJ2-7
CDR3 protein: CASSLWPRREQYF
CDR3 DNA: TGTGCCAGCAGTTTATGGCCTCGCCGGGAGCAGTACTTC

clone size: NA
V gene: TRBV7-9
D gene: NA
J gene: TRBJ2-3
CDR3 protein: CASIPWGDTDTQYF
CDR3 DNA: TGTGCCAGCATTCCCTGGGGGGACACAGATACGCAGTATTTT

clone size: few
V gene: TRBV27
D gene: NA
J gene: TRBJ1-1
CDR3 protein: CASSFRGRRVRTEAFF
CDR3 DNA: TGTGCCAGCAGTTTTAGGGGGAGAAGGGTGAGGACTGAAGCTTTCTTT

clone size: NA
V gene: TRBV29-1
D gene: NA
J gene: TRBJ1-1
CDR3 protein: CSVVRGNTEAFF
CDR3 DNA: TGCAGCGTTGTTCGGGGGAACACTGAAGCTTTCTTT

clone size: few
V gene: TRBV27
D gene: TRBD1
J gene: TRBJ2-2
CDR3 protein: CASSPGQGIGGELFF
CDR3 DNA: TGTGCCAGCAGTCCCGGACAGGGGATAGGCGGGGAGCTGTTTTTT

clone size: many
V gene: TRBV20-1
D gene: NA
J gene: TRBJ1-1
CDR3 protein: CSARLPGVNTEAFF
CDR3 DNA: TGCAGTGCTAGGCTGCCAGGAGTTAACACTGAAGCTTTCTTT

clone size: NA
V gene: TRBV12-3/TRBV12-4
D gene: TRBD2
J gene: TRBJ2-7
CDR3 protein: CASRPRGSSYEQYF
CDR3 DNA: TGTGCCAGCAGACCGCGGGGGAGCTCCTACGAGCAGTACTTC

clone size: NA
V gene: TRBV4-3
D gene: TRBD2
J gene: TRBJ2-2
CDR3 protein: CASSQDRASGANTGELFF
CDR3 DNA: TGCGCCAGCAGCCAAGATCGTGCTAGCGGGGCGAACACCGGGGAGCTGTTTTTT